This note documents a single TCR beta chain sequence. The antigen remains undetermined. An Oncomine TCR Beta short-read assay was used to sequence the DNA from cultured CD4+ T cells. TCRdb reanalysed the PCR reads using MiXCR and keeps one entry per CDR3 protein. The table lists around 10,000 distinct CDR3 sequences, about 38% of them singletons. Sample treatment: approximately 10-day PBMC culture with coronavirus spike peptide pools or control peptides (ViraFEST assay). The data are from a study of vaccination and CD4 T cells after COVID-19. The sequencing sample was made of CD4+ T cells from blood, cultured in vitro. This TCR came from a human donor who had recovered from COVID-19.

The CDR3 loop reads CATSVQGRNTGELFF. The DNA for the CDR3 is TGTGCCACCAGTGTACAGGGAAGAAACACCGGGGAGCTGTTTTTT. The genes are TRBV24-1 and TRBJ2-2, with a weak D call TRBD1 (6 bases). This CDR3 spans 15 amino acids. The germline CDR1 and CDR2 sequences are KGHDR and SFDVKD. V was shortened by 5 bases and J by 2 bases, with 11 bases between the two germline ends.